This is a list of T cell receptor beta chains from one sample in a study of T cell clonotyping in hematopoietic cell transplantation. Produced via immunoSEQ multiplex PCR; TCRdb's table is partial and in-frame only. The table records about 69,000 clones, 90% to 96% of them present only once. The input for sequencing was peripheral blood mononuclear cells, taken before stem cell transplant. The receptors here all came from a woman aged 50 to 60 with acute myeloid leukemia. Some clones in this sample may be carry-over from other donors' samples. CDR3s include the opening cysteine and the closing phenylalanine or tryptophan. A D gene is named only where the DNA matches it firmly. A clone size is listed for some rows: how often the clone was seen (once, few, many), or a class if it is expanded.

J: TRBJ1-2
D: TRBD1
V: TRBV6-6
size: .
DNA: TGTGCCAGCAGGGACAGGGATTCGTATGGCTACACCTTC
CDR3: CASRDRDSYGYTF

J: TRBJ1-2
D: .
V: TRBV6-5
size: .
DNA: TGTGCCAGCAGTTACCCAGGGTATGGCTACACCTTC
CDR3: CASSYPGYGYTF

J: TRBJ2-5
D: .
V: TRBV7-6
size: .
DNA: TGTGCCAGCAGCTTCGCGTTCGGCGAGACCCAGTACTTC
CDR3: CASSFAFGETQYF

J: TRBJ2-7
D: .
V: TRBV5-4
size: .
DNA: TGTGCCAGCAGCTTGGACAGGGAGGCCGAGCAGTACTTC
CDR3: CASSLDREAEQYF

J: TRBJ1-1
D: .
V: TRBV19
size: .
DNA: TGTGCCAGTAGTATAGTTAACAGTGAAGCTTTCTTT
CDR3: CASSIVNSEAFF

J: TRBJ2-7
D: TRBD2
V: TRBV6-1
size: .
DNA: TGTGCCAGCAGTGGGGGACTAGCGAGTTCCTACGAGCAGTACTTC
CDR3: CASSGGLASSYEQYF

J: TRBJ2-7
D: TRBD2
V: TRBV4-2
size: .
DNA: TGTGCCAGCAGCCAATGGTCCAGCGGGAGTGGATACGAGCAGTACTTC
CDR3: CASSQWSSGSGYEQYF

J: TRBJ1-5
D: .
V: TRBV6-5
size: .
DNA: TGTGCCAGCAGTTACGGGGGGGGTAATCAGCCCCAGCATTTT
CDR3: CASSYGGGNQPQHF

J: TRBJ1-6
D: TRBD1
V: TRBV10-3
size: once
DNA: TGTGCCATCAGTGAGACGGGACAGAAAAATTCACCCCTCCACTTT
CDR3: CAISETGQKNSPLHF

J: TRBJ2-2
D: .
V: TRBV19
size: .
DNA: TGTGCCAGTAGCAACTACAACAGGGACCCCACCGGGGAGCTGTTTTTT
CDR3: CASSNYNRDPTGELFF

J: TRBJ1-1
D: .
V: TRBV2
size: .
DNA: TGTGCCAGCAGTCGACAGAACACTGAAGCTTTCTTT
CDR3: CASSRQNTEAFF

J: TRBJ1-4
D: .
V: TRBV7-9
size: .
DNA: TGTGCCAGCAGCCCGATAGTAATCCTAGGAGATGAAAAACTGTTTTTT
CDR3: CASSPIVILGDEKLFF

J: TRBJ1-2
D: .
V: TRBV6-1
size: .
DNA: TGTGCCAGCATCCAGACGGGACACCAGGGCTACACCTTC
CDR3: CASIQTGHQGYTF

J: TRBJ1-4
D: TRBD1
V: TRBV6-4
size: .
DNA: TGTGCCAGCGCCGAGCAGGGGGGAGGTGAAAAACTGTTTTTT
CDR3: CASAEQGGGEKLFF

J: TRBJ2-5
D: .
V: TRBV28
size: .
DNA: TGTGCCAGCAGTAGGGAGTACCAAGAGACCCAGTACTTC
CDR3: CASSREYQETQYF

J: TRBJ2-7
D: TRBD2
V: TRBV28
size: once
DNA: TGTGCCAGCAGTCCAAGGGGCGGGAGGGTGTACGAGCAGTACTTC
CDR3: CASSPRGGRVYEQYF

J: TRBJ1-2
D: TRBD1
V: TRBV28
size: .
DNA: TGTGCCACCCGGGACAGGGGGCGAGGCTACACCTTC
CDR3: CATRDRGRGYTF

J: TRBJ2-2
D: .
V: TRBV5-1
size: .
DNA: TGCGCCAGCAGTTTTGACTTGAACACCGGGGAGCTGTTTTTT
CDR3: CASSFDLNTGELFF

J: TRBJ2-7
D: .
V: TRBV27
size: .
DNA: TGTGCCAGCAGTTTAAAAGGGCGCGGAATCTACGAGCAGTACTTC
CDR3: CASSLKGRGIYEQYF

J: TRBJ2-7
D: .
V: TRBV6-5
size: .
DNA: TGTGCCAGCAGTTACTCGAGGAGCTCCTACGAGCAGTACTTC
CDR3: CASSYSRSSYEQYF

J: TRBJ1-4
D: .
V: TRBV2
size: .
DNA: TGTGCCAGCAGTGGAAACAGGGCGGGTAATGAAAAACTGTTTTTT
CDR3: CASSGNRAGNEKLFF

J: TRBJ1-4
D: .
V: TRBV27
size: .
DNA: TGTGCCAGCAGCCATATCGGGAGGGCTAATGAAAAACTGTTTTTT
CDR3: CASSHIGRANEKLFF